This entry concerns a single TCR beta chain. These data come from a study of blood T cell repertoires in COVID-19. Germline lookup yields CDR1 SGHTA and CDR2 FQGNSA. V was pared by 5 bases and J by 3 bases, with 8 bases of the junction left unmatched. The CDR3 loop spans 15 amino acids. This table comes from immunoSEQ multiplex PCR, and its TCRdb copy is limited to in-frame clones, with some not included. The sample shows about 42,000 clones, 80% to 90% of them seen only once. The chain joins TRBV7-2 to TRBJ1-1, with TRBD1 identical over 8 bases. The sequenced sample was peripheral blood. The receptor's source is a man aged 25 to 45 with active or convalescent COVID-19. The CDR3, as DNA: TGTGCCAGCAGCCCCCGGACAGGGAGTCACACTGAAGCTTTCTTT. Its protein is CASSPRTGSHTEAFF. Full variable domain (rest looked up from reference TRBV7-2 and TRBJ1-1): GAGVSQSPSNKVTEKGKDVELRCDPISGHTALYWYRQSLGQGLEFLIYFQGNSAPDKSGLPSDRFSAERTGGSVSTLTIQRTQQEDSAVYLCASSPRTGSHTEAFFGQGTRLTVV.